One and the same sample provided the 25 T cell receptor beta chains below, sequenced in a study of blood T cell repertoires in COVID-19. Assay used: immunoSEQ multiplex PCR; TCRdb lists only in-frame clones, some missing. The sample consists of about 150,000 clones, around four fifths of them appearing once. The sequenced sample consisted of peripheral blood. These receptors were collected from a woman in her forties with active or convalescent COVID-19.

This chain links TRBV18 with TRBJ2-7; 7 bases line up with TRBD1. With 0 bases clipped from V and 5 bases from J, the junction kept 4 bases outside the gene matches. Germline V gene lookup returns CDR1 KGHSH and CDR2 LQKENI. The CDR3 has 14 amino acids. The CDR3 DNA follows: TGTGCCAGCTCACCACCGGCAGGGGGAGACGAGCAGTACTTC. Protein product: CASSPPAGGDEQYF.

This clone was seen a handful of times. This sequence joins TRBV14 and TRBJ1-1; TRBD1 might be the D (5 bases). The CDR3 has 16 residues. V shed 0 bases and J shed 5 bases, with 16 bases lying between them. CDR1 is SGHDN, CDR2 FVKESK, per germline. Written as DNA, the CDR3 is TGTGCCAGCAGCCAAGATGACGGGTGGGGCCTGACTGAAGCTTTCTTT. As protein: CASSQDDGWGLTEAFF.

The CDR3 DNA follows: TGTGCCAGCAGTTACTCGTTGGGCACCACCTACGAGCAGTACTTC. It yields the protein CASSYSLGTTYEQYF. The gene calls are TRBV6-5 and TRBJ2-7; no clear D gene. From germline, CDR1 is MNHEY and CDR2 SVGAGI. The CDR3 is 15 residues long. Deletions cut 0 bases from V and 2 bases from J, with 11 bases between.

Written as DNA, the CDR3 is TGCGCCAGCAGCCAGGAAGAGACAGGGGGGAATTCACCCCTCCACTTT. Protein sequence: CASSQEETGGNSPLHF. This sequence joins TRBV4-1 and TRBJ1-6; TRBD1 aligns across 9 bases. Germline CDR1 reads MGHRA; CDR2 reads YSYEKL. V gave up 3 bases and J gave up 7 bases; unmatched junction bases: 7. The CDR3 consists of 16 residues.

V gene TRBV18 combines with J gene TRBJ2-7; 9 bases align to TRBD2. The germline CDR1 and CDR2 sequences are KGHSH and LQKENI. This CDR3 spans 13 amino acids. V shed 3 bases and J 6 bases; nucleotides not matched to a gene: 3. The CDR3 loop is CASSPGGRAEQYF. The CDR3 nucleotides read TGTGCCAGCTCACCGGGCGGGAGGGCCGAGCAGTACTTC.

The rearrangement uses TRBV7-2 and TRBJ2-3, with TRBD2 identical over 8 bases. CDR1 SGHTA and CDR2 FQGNSA come from the germline V gene. Germline trimming cut 4 bases from V and 5 bases from J; bases unmatched to any gene: 8. CDR3 length equals 15 residues. The CDR3 region has the DNA TGTGCCAGCAGCTCCGGGACTAGATCTATAGATACGCAGTATTTT. It translates to CASSSGTRSIDTQYF.

The chain employs TRBV19 and TRBJ1-3; the D gene is possibly TRBD1 (6 bases). Germline loops: CDR1 LNHDA, CDR2 SQIVND (reference sequence). The CDR3 extends over 17 amino acids. V gave up 7 bases and J gave up 0 bases, with 19 bases separating them. This CDR3 is CASIREGGASSGNTIYF. The CDR3 DNA follows: TGTGCCAGTATTCGAGAGGGGGGGGCCTCCTCTGGAAACACCATATATTTT.

The genes are TRBV6-5 and TRBJ1-5; D is unresolved. The CDR3 has 14 amino acids. Germline CDR1 and CDR2: MNHEY and SVGAGI. Trimming took 5 bases from V and 4 from J, leaving 12 bases between them. CDR3 nucleotides: TGTGCCAGCAGTCACCAAACCAGAAATCAGCCCCAGCATTTT. Protein product: CASSHQTRNQPQHF.

This clone appeared a single time. This chain uses TRBV25-1 with TRBJ1-1, with 8 bases lining up with TRBD1. The germline V gene encodes CDR1 MGHDK and CDR2 SYGVNS. Losses at the gene ends were 3 bases for V and 6 bases for J; bases not matched to a gene: 9. This CDR3 is 15 amino acids long. In nucleotides, the CDR3 is TGTGCCAGCAGTGACCCCTCAGGGGGCGAGTCTGAAGCTTTCTTT. Protein: CASSDPSGGESEAFF.

The V and J genes are TRBV6-6 and TRBJ2-1; 8 bases map to TRBD1. The germline V gene encodes CDR1 MNHNY and CDR2 SVGAGI (reference sequence). V dropped 6 bases and J dropped 1; count of bases not matched to a gene: 8. The CDR3 has 16 amino acids. The CDR3 region is CASRTATGDSYNEQFF. The CDR3, as DNA: TGTGCCAGCAGGACCGCGACAGGGGATTCCTACAATGAGCAGTTCTTC.

Only a few counts were recorded for this clone. The chain combines TRBV28 with TRBJ2-3; TRBD1 matches at 8 bases. The CDR3 consists of 13 residues. V lost 6 bases to trimming and J lost 1 base; unmatched junction nucleotides: 0. Germline V gene sequence: CDR1 MDHEN, CDR2 SYDVKM. In nucleotides, the CDR3 is TGTGCCAGCAGGACAGGGGGCACAGATACGCAGTATTTT. Protein sequence: CASRTGGTDTQYF. The full variable domain, in which reference TRBV28 and TRBJ2-3 provide the parts outside the CDR3, is DVKVTQSSRYLVKRTGEKVFLECVQDMDHENMFWYRQDPGLGLRLIYFSYDVKMKEKGDIPEGYSVSREKKERFSLILESASTNQTSMYLCASRTGGTDTQYFGPGTRLTVL.

The V and J genes are TRBV6-6 and TRBJ1-2, with D possibly matching TRBD1 (6 bases). Trimming took off 7 bases at V and 6 bases at J, with 21 bases between the two ends. The CDR3 is made up of 15 amino acids. CDR1 MNHNY and CDR2 SVGAGI come from the germline V gene (reference sequence). CDR3 DNA: TGTGCCAGCATGGGGGTCGGCAGGGGATCCCATGGCTACACCTTC. Its protein product is CASMGVGRGSHGYTF.

V and J are TRBV5-1 and TRBJ2-7; the match to TRBD1 covers 12 bases. The CDR3 is 15 amino acids. Germline V gene data show CDR1 as SGHRS and CDR2 as YFSETQ. The V segment lost 2 bases and the J segment 4 bases; nucleotides outside the gene matches: 4. The CDR3 region is CASSFRDRGQYEQYF. The CDR3 nucleotides read TGCGCCAGCAGCTTCCGGGACAGGGGGCAATACGAGCAGTACTTC.

The V gene is TRBV6-5, the J gene TRBJ1-4; TRBD1 agrees at 7 bases. CDR1 and CDR2 (germline): MNHEY, SVGAGI. CDR3 size: 16 residues. V lost 4 bases to trimming and J lost 2 bases; unmatched junction nucleotides: 7. The CDR3 DNA is TGTGCCAGCAGTTCACTCCGACAGGGCACTAATGAAAAACTGTTTTTT. It codes for CASSSLRQGTNEKLFF.

The chain couples TRBV19 to TRBJ1-5, with 7 positions matching TRBD1. The CDR3 is 15 residues long. Trimming at V came to 5 bases and at J to 9 bases, leaving 13 bases not matched to a gene. CDR1 and CDR2 (germline): LNHDA, SQIVND (reference sequence). CDR3 sequence reads: CASSRMTGNFGPQHF. The CDR3 DNA reads TGTGCCAGTAGTCGCATGACAGGGAACTTCGGGCCCCAGCATTTT.

The chain combines TRBV6-6 with TRBJ1-1; 8 bases are a match to TRBD1. V was clipped by 2 bases and J by 6 bases; unmatched bases: 5. CDR1 MNHNY and CDR2 SVGAGI come from the germline V gene (reference sequence). The CDR3 covers 14 residues. The CDR3 reads CASSYRDRGSEAFF. As DNA, the CDR3 is TGTGCCAGCAGTTACCGAGACAGGGGATCTGAAGCTTTCTTT.

J is TRBJ1-2 and V is TRBV5-6, with 9 bases aligning to TRBD1. Germline V gene data show CDR1 as SGHDT and CDR2 as YYEEEE. CDR3 size: 13 residues. V lost 4 bases to trimming and J lost 8 bases; unmatched junction nucleotides: 6. The CDR3 DNA reads TGTGCCAGCAGCCCGATGACAGGGGGAGGCTACACCTTC. It yields the protein CASSPMTGGGYTF.

The rearrangement joins TRBV27 to TRBJ1-5; 8 bases agree with TRBD1. J was trimmed by 5 bases and V by 5 bases; bases with no gene match: 8. This CDR3 is 15 amino acids long. Germline V CDR1 and CDR2: MNHEY, SMNVEV (reference sequence). CDR3 protein: CASSLRDRGDQPQHF. CDR3 in DNA: TGTGCCAGCAGTCTCCGAGACAGGGGTGATCAGCCCCAGCATTTT.

The J gene is TRBJ1-1, the V gene TRBV5-1, with a weak D call TRBD1 (6 bases). The CDR3 runs to 13 residues. V was cut by 4 bases and J by 7 bases, with 14 bases left in between. Germline assignment: CDR1 SGHRS and CDR2 YFSETQ. The CDR3 region is CASSQTDRFEAFF. The CDR3 bases are TGCGCCAGCAGCCAAACCGACAGGTTTGAAGCTTTCTTT.

The chain employs TRBV6-4 and TRBJ1-2, with 9 nucleotides matching TRBD1. The CDR3 totals 14 residues. Germline CDR1 is MRHNA and CDR2 is SNTAGT. V shed 6 bases, J shed 7 bases, and the junction held 9 bases outside the gene matches. The CDR3 sequence is CASSGQQGAGGYTF. DNA for the CDR3: TGTGCCAGCAGCGGGCAACAGGGGGCCGGTGGCTACACCTTC.

The genes are TRBV7-2 and TRBJ2-2; 10 bases align to TRBD1. CDR1 is SGHTA and CDR2 is FQGNSA in the germline V gene. This CDR3 contains 15 residues. V lost 3 bases and J lost 5; bases outside the gene matches: 3. The CDR3 DNA reads TGTGCCAGCAGCTTCGACAGGGGGCGGACCGGGGAGCTGTTTTTT. It is translated as CASSFDRGRTGELFF.

The chain employs TRBV3-1 (or the pseudogene TRBV3-2) and TRBJ2-3; D gene uncertain. CDR3 length equals 17 residues. CDR1 is LGHDT and CDR2 is YNNKEL in the germline V gene (reference sequence). V lost 4 bases to trimming and J lost 2 bases, with 19 bases between them. CDR3 sequence: CASSLSYPLPSTDTQYF. As DNA, the CDR3 is TGTGCCAGCAGCCTGTCCTACCCGCTGCCTTCCACAGATACGCAGTATTTT.

The CDR3 spells CATSRDGAVYTEAFF. The CDR3 nucleotides are TGTGCCACCAGCAGAGATGGGGCAGTATACACTGAAGCTTTCTTT. The chain recombines TRBV15 with TRBJ1-1, with D possibly being TRBD1 (5 bases). The germline CDR1 and CDR2 sequences are LNHNV and YYDKDF (reference sequence). The V gene lost 0 bases and the J gene lost 3 bases, with 11 bases spanning the gap. The CDR3 covers 15 residues.

This clone was counted only a few times. The chain has TRBV28 and TRBJ1-2, with a tentative D call TRBD1 (6 bases). The germline V gene encodes CDR1 MDHEN and CDR2 SYDVKM. V was pared by 5 bases and J by 3 bases, with 19 bases between. This CDR3 has 16 amino acids. CDR3 protein: CASSLIGQLQDYGYTF. DNA for the CDR3: TGTGCCAGCAGTCTGATAGGACAGCTACAGGACTATGGCTACACCTTC.

The sample holds one count of this clone. V usage is TRBV5-4 and J usage is TRBJ1-5; tentative D call: TRBD1 (5 bases). Germline CDR1 is SGHNT and CDR2 is YYREEE (reference sequence). The CDR3 loop spans 13 amino acids. Trimming stripped 5 bases from V and 6 bases from J, with 12 bases between. The CDR3 sequence is CASRAGPGQPQHF. In DNA form, the CDR3 reads TGTGCCAGCAGGGCAGGGCCTGGTCAGCCCCAGCATTTT.